These 19 T cell receptor beta chains came from one sample sequenced in a study of cytomegalovirus exposure and HLA in healthy donors. Both 60 Vbeta primers and 13 Jbeta primers went into the PCR. Profiling relied on immunoSEQ multiplex PCR, and the TCRdb table lists in-frame clones only, not all of them. The sample holds some 120,000 clones, around 74% seen once. The sequenced sample was PBMCs. The receptors here all came from a man under 40 in good health and CMV-seronegative.

This clone occurred a few times. This sequence joins TRBV30 and TRBJ1-1, with a weak D call TRBD1 (5 bases). V lost 1 base and J lost 1, with 7 bases in between. The CDR3 consists of 13 residues. CDR1 GTSNPN and CDR2 SVGIG come from the germline V gene (reference sequence). CDR3 in amino acids: CAWSGQSNTEAFF. CDR3 sequence (DNA): TGTGCCTGGAGTGGACAGTCGAACACTGAAGCTTTCTTT.

The V gene is TRBV25-1, the J gene TRBJ2-1; the match to TRBD1 covers 7 bases. Germline CDR1 is MGHDK and CDR2 is SYGVNS. With V trimmed by 4 bases and J by 9 bases, 9 bases remained unmatched. The CDR3 contains 14 residues. Here the CDR3 reads CASSGSETGLEQFF. The CDR3 coding sequence is TGTGCCAGCAGTGGATCCGAGACAGGGCTTGAGCAGTTCTTC. Based on the CDR3 plus reference TRBV25-1 and TRBJ2-1, the full variable domain is EADIYQTPRYLVIGTGKKITLECSQTMGHDKMYWYQQDPGMELHLIHYSYGVNSTEKGDLSSESTVSRIRTEHFPLTLESARPSHTSQYLCASSGSETGLEQFFGPGTRLTVL.

The V and J genes are TRBV4-2 and TRBJ1-1, with TRBD1 identical over 8 bases. CDR1 and CDR2 from the germline V gene are LGHNA and YNFKEQ. V lost 1 base, J lost 5 bases, and 3 bases stayed unmatched. The CDR3 consists of 14 residues. DNA for the CDR3: TGTGCCAGCAGCCAAGGACAGGGGTGGACTGAAGCTTTCTTT. Its protein product is CASSQGQGWTEAFF.

The chain couples TRBV5-4 to TRBJ1-4, with D perhaps matching TRBD1 (6 bases). Germline V gene data show CDR1 as SGHNT and CDR2 as YYREEE (reference sequence). V dropped 4 bases and J dropped 5 bases, with 18 bases sitting between them. The CDR3 runs 16 residues. CDR3 in DNA: TGTGCCAGCAGCATCACAGGGAGTTTGGGGAATGAAAAACTGTTTTTT. Its protein is CASSITGSLGNEKLFF.

The chain links TRBV30 to TRBJ2-2, with TRBD2 matching 7 bases. The CDR3 spans 13 residues. Germline assignment: CDR1 GTSNPN and CDR2 SVGIG (reference sequence). V dropped 8 bases and J dropped 1; count of bases not matched to a gene: 4. The CDR3 DNA is TGTGCCCGAGGGGAGGGGAACACCGGGGAGCTGTTTTTT. Encoded protein: CARGEGNTGELFF.

Only a few counts were recorded for this clone. The CDR3 nucleotides are TGTGCCAGCAGTTTTAATTATGGCTACACCTTC. Residues: CASSFNYGYTF. This chain links TRBV28 with TRBJ1-2; no reliable D call. This CDR3 spans 11 amino acids. With 3 bases removed from V and 5 bases from J, the gap between germline ends came to 4 bases. The germline V gene has CDR1 MDHEN and CDR2 SYDVKM.

Only a few counts were recorded for this clone. This sequence joins TRBV7-2 and TRBJ2-1; TRBD2 matches 8 bases. V gave up 5 bases and J gave up 1 base; unmatched junction bases: 7. The germline V gene has CDR1 SGHTA and CDR2 FQGNSA. CDR3 length: 16 amino acids. CDR3 in amino acids: CASSPSGRGSYNEQFF. CDR3 DNA: TGTGCCAGCAGCCCCAGCGGGAGAGGGTCCTACAATGAGCAGTTCTTC.

V usage is TRBV19 and J usage is TRBJ2-6; TRBD1 is a possible D gene (6 bases). Per germline, CDR1 LNHDA and CDR2 SQIVND (reference sequence). The V end lost 5 bases, the J end lost 1 base, and 18 bases lay between the germline ends. CDR3 length: 18 residues. The CDR3 loop is CASSQATGWGSGANVLTF. The CDR3 nucleotides read TGTGCCAGTAGTCAAGCGACAGGTTGGGGATCTGGGGCCAACGTCCTGACTTTC. The complete variable domain, with remaining parts taken from reference TRBV19 and TRBJ2-6, reads DGGITQSPKYLFRKEGQNVTLSCEQNLNHDAMYWYRQDPGQGLRLIYYSQIVNDFQKGDIAEGYSVSREKKESFPLTVTSAQKNPTAFYLCASSQATGWGSGANVLTFGAGSRLTVL.

This clone was seen more than once but under ten times. The chain recombines TRBV7-9 with TRBJ1-1; D possibly corresponds to TRBD1 (6 bases). The CDR3 spans 14 residues. V was trimmed by 5 bases and J by 5 bases, leaving 15 bases between them. Germline V gives CDR1 SEHNR, CDR2 FQNEAQ (reference sequence). The CDR3 reads CASSADRKITEAFF. CDR3 in DNA: TGTGCCAGCAGCGCTGACAGGAAAATTACTGAAGCTTTCTTT.

The chain is built from TRBV5-4 and TRBJ1-2, with 8 bases matching TRBD1. This CDR3 spans 13 amino acids. CDR1 is SGHNT and CDR2 is YYREEE in the germline V gene (reference sequence). With V trimmed by 5 bases and J by 5 bases, 5 bases remained unmatched. The CDR3 spells CASSGQGAYGYTF. The CDR3 DNA reads as TGTGCCAGCAGTGGACAGGGAGCTTATGGCTACACCTTC.

The V call is TRBV10-3, the J call TRBJ2-7, with 12 bases fitting TRBD2. Trimming removed 10 bases from V and 3 bases from J; junction bases left unmatched: 16. The V gene's germline CDR1 is ENHRY and CDR2 SYGVKD. This CDR3 is 17 amino acids long. The CDR3 nucleotides are TGTGCCACCAGCCCCGGCGGACTAGCGGGGATCCACTACGAGCAGTACTTC. Translation: CATSPGGLAGIHYEQYF.

The V gene is TRBV5-3, the J gene TRBJ2-7; D may be TRBD2 (6 bases). Being an ORF, TRBV5-3 has a function that is uncertain. The CDR3 is 20 residues long. V was pared by 4 bases and J by 0 bases, with 29 bases between. CDR3 protein: CARSPDPYSGPTESSYEQYF. The CDR3 DNA reads TGTGCCAGAAGCCCAGACCCCTATAGCGGTCCTACCGAAAGCTCCTACGAGCAGTACTTC.

Only one count was recorded for this clone. V gene TRBV30 combines with J gene TRBJ2-7; 7 bases are shared with TRBD2. Looked up from germline, CDR1 is GTSNPN and CDR2 is SVGIG (reference sequence). This CDR3 is built from 19 residues. Trimming took 0 bases from V and 0 from J; bases not matched to a gene: 17. The chain's CDR3 is CAWSVLGLRDGRSSYEQYF. CDR3 coding DNA: TGTGCCTGGAGTGTATTGGGGCTACGAGACGGGAGGAGCTCCTACGAGCAGTACTTC.

The chain couples TRBV2 to TRBJ2-1, with 7 bases identical to TRBD1. V was pared by 7 bases and J by 4 bases, with 7 bases of the junction left unmatched. The germline V gene has CDR1 SNHLY and CDR2 FYNNEI. The CDR3 is 14 amino acids. The CDR3 sequence: CASTAGTDYNEQFF. CDR3 DNA sequence: TGTGCCAGCACCGCCGGGACAGATTACAATGAGCAGTTCTTC.

CDR3 sequence (DNA): TGTGCCAGCAGCTTAAGCGGGGGGCTTCCCTACAATGAGCAGTTCTTC. The encoded protein is CASSLSGGLPYNEQFF. This chain links TRBV5-4 with TRBJ2-1, with 9 bases that match TRBD2. The trim removed 2 bases at V and 2 bases at J, leaving 5 bases unmatched. The CDR3 is made up of 16 amino acids. The germline gives CDR1 SGHNT, CDR2 YYREEE (reference sequence).

The rearrangement uses TRBV5-1 and TRBJ2-5; tentatively, D is TRBD1 (6 bases). The CDR3 covers 15 residues. The V end was cut by 0 bases, the J end by 5 bases, with 14 bases between. CDR1 SGHRS and CDR2 YFSETQ come from the germline V gene. Written as DNA, the CDR3 is TGCGCCAGCAGCTTGGTGGGGCAGGGACACGAGACCCAGTACTTC. This encodes CASSLVGQGHETQYF.

The chain employs TRBV28 and TRBJ2-6, with D unclear. Germline CDR1 MDHEN, CDR2 SYDVKM. Trimming shortened V by 3 bases and J by 0 bases, and 12 bases separated the two germline ends. This CDR3 comprises 17 residues. CDR3 protein: CASSFNWPFSGANVLTF. The CDR3 bases are TGTGCCAGCAGTTTTAATTGGCCCTTCTCTGGGGCCAACGTCCTGACTTTC.

The chain couples TRBV7-2 to TRBJ2-5; 9 positions agree with TRBD2. The CDR3 is 15 amino acids. Germline values: CDR1 SGHTA, CDR2 FQGNSA. After removal of 3 bases from V and 2 bases from J, the junction contained 4 bases not matched to a gene. The CDR3 here is CASSLVAGEQETQYF. The CDR3 coding sequence is TGTGCCAGCAGCTTGGTAGCGGGGGAACAAGAGACCCAGTACTTC.

The chain uses TRBV6-6 and TRBJ2-1, with 9 bases that match TRBD2. With 3 bases clipped from V and 7 bases from J, the junction kept 7 bases outside the gene matches. This CDR3 comprises 15 residues. The germline CDR1 and CDR2 sequences are MNHNY and SVGAGI (reference sequence). CDR3 sequence (DNA): TGTGCCAGCAGTTATCCCCTAGCGGGACCTAATGAGCAGTTCTTC. It translates to CASSYPLAGPNEQFF.